The present entry profiles one TCR beta chain with its context. Its cognate antigen is unknown. This sample was taken from a study of cytomegalovirus exposure and HLA in healthy donors. General study points: Diagnosis of cytomegalovirus status made by the classifier reportedly showed high specificity and sensitivity. CMV antigen specificity of a few CMV-associated chains was confirmed in vitro.

The donors comprised healthy bone marrow donors. With 60 Vbeta and 13 Jbeta primers, the PCR was carried out. In the original workflow: Later work found 65 million to 100 million unique TCR beta chains, with 10 million to 14 million shared. Only in-frame clones appear in the TCRdb table, and some are missing; sequencing was by immunoSEQ multiplex PCR. That table furnishes V, J and clone size, whereas the DNA furnished D and trimming. This repertoire shows roughly 200,000 clones, 79% found once; its top ten account for 4% to 4.5%. The source material was PBMCs. This TCR derives from a woman aged 25 to 39 in good health and CMV-seropositive.

The CDR3 DNA sequence: TGTGCCAGCAGCTCCCCCAGGACAGATACGCAGTATTTT. Its translation: CASSSPRTDTQYF. The chain couples TRBV11-3 to TRBJ2-3; D unresolved. Germline values: CDR1 SGHNT, CDR2 YENEEA. The CDR3 has 13 amino acids. Trimming removed 4 bases at V and 3 bases at J, with 8 bases between.